What follows is one TCR beta chain and its context. Its specificity is not known. Method: immunoSEQ multiplex PCR; TCRdb's copy keeps in-frame clones and lacks some. The data contain some 490,000 clones, roughly 80% of them singletons. The data originate from a study of shared clonotypes between healthy human individuals. Germline CDR1 SEHNR, CDR2 FQNEAQ (reference sequence). CDR3 length: 14 amino acids. The V and J ends lost 4 bases and 2 bases, in that order; junction bases with no gene match: 5. Broader study findings: Researchers sampled only blood; tissue repertoires likely differ. Among donors, the sharing of clonotypes was expected to be influenced by sequencing depth.

The sequence derives from a woman in her 40s in good health. Some clones in this sample may be carry-over from other donors' samples. Sequencing was carried out using PBMCs. The rearrangement uses TRBV7-9 and TRBJ2-7; TRBD1 matches at 7 bases. DNA of the CDR3: TGTGCCAGCAGCTCAAGGACAGGCGCCTACGAGCAGTACTTC. Its translation: CASSSRTGAYEQYF.